This T cell receptor beta chain was recovered during a study of cytomegalovirus exposure and HLA in healthy donors. This CDR3 spans 14 amino acids. With 5 bases removed from V and 4 bases from J, the gap between germline ends came to 14 bases. Germline CDR1 is SGHVS and CDR2 is FQNEAQ. 13 Jbeta primers and 60 Vbeta primers were used for the PCR. Repertoires were generated with immunoSEQ multiplex PCR, while TCRdb's copy carries only in-frame clones and drops some. This table holds approximately 110,000 clones, roughly 70% found once. The sequencing input was PBMCs. The TCR comes from a man aged 35 to 55 in good health and CMV-seropositive. The chain couples TRBV7-8 to TRBJ2-5, with D possibly matching TRBD1 (6 bases). CDR3 region: CASSPTGMGETQYF. CDR3 coding DNA: TGTGCCAGCAGCCCGACAGGAATGGGAGAGACCCAGTACTTC.